These 31 T cell receptor beta chains were sequenced from one sample in a study of T cell repertoires in cytomegalovirus infection. TCRdb used MiXCR to reprocess the reads, holding one entry per CDR3 protein. Of just over 300,000 distinct CDR3 sequences in the sample, roughly 15% were seen once. Sequences were obtained from PBMCs. These receptors came from a human donor in good health (CMV status not recorded). Some clones in this sample may be carry-over from other donors' samples.

This clonotype occurred many times. The chain couples TRBV6-1 to TRBJ1-5; D gene uncertain. Germline loops: CDR1 MNHNS, CDR2 SASEGT. Trimming left V 7 bases short and J 0 bases short, with 22 bases between. This CDR3 contains 18 residues. CDR3 in DNA: TGTGCCAGCACCACCCGTGCATTTGGAATCTATAGCAATCAGCCCCAGCATTTT. Translating it yields CASTTRAFGIYSNQPQHF.

This clonotype was counted only a few times. The chain links TRBV12-3 or TRBV12-4 to TRBJ2-1; 8 positions agree with TRBD2. V trimming: 6 bases; J trimming: 2 bases; junction bases outside the gene matches: 6. This CDR3 has 15 amino acids. CDR3 region: CASSKRGGAYNEQFF. As DNA, the CDR3 is TGTGCCAGCAGCAAACGGGGGGGGGCCTACAATGAGCAGTTCTTC.

This clonotype was counted at least ten times. V gene TRBV14 combines with J gene TRBJ1-1; possibly TRBD1 for D (6 bases). Trimming left V 2 bases short and J 4 bases short, with 14 bases between. This CDR3 region has 15 residues. Germline V gene lookup returns CDR1 SGHDN and CDR2 FVKESK. The DNA of the CDR3 is TGTGCCAGCAGCCAAATAGGGGGGATCTCCACTGAAGCTTTCTTT. Translation: CASSQIGGISTEAFF.

This clonotype has more than one count but fewer than ten. The genes are TRBV4-2 and TRBJ1-2; 11 bases agree with TRBD1. J gave up 4 bases and V 0 bases, and 16 bases lay outside the gene matches. Germline V lookup: CDR1 LGHNA, CDR2 YNFKEQ. The CDR3 sequence is 20 residues long. The CDR3 DNA is TGTGCCAGCAGCCAAGAATTAAGGACAGGGGGCAGAGAGTTGGGCTATGGCTACACCTTC. Translated, it gives CASSQELRTGGRELGYGYTF.

This clonotype was recorded at least ten times. The chain employs TRBV11-3 and TRBJ2-1, with 8 bases identical to TRBD1. The CDR3 runs to 13 residues. Trimming removed 5 bases from V and 9 bases from J; junction bases left unmatched: 6. Germline loops: CDR1 SGHNT, CDR2 YENEEA. The CDR3 DNA reads TGTGCCAGCAGCAGGACAGGGTCGGTTGAGCAGTTCTTC. Translating gives CASSRTGSVEQFF.

This clonotype was observed a handful of times. The chain links TRBV6-2 or TRBV6-3 to TRBJ2-5; 14 positions match TRBD2. V lost 5 bases and J lost 1; bases outside the gene matches: 12. Germline CDR1 is MNHEY and CDR2 is SVGEGT. The CDR3 length is 19 residues. CDR3 nucleotide sequence: TGTGCCAGCAGTCGGACTAGCGGGGGGATACCAAACCCCCAAGAGACCCAGTACTTC. This translates into CASSRTSGGIPNPQETQYF.

This clonotype occurred many times. The chain carries TRBV28 and TRBJ2-7, with 7 bases that match TRBD1. The CDR3 loop spans 13 amino acids. The germline CDR1 and CDR2 sequences are MDHEN and SYDVKM. The J segment lost 3 bases and the V segment lost 6 bases, leaving 5 bases of the junction unmatched. In nucleotides, the CDR3 is TGTGCCAGCAGCCGGGACAGCCTCTACGAGCAGTACTTC. Encoded protein: CASSRDSLYEQYF.

The chain uses TRBV19 and TRBJ2-1, with a tentative D call TRBD2 (6 bases). V was cut by 5 bases and J by 9 bases, with 17 bases left in between. This CDR3 has 14 residues. CDR1 and CDR2 (germline): LNHDA, SQIVND (reference sequence). The CDR3 nucleotides are TGTGCCAGTAGTTCGGTGGGGGGACTCTCTGAGCAGTTCTTC. This sequence encodes CASSSVGGLSEQFF.

This chain links TRBV20-1 with TRBJ1-5; D is perhaps TRBD1 (5 bases). CDR1 is DFQATT, CDR2 SNEGSKA, per germline (reference sequence). The CDR3 sequence is 15 residues long. Trimming took off 1 base at V and 2 bases at J, with 12 bases between the two ends. As DNA, the CDR3 is TGCAGTGCTAGAGGGGGGAAACGGGGCAATCAGCCCCAGCATTTT. Amino acid sequence: CSARGGKRGNQPQHF.

V gene TRBV20-1 combines with J gene TRBJ2-7; 9 nucleotides line up with TRBD2. The CDR3 spans 14 residues. The ends lost 6 bases at V and 5 bases at J; junction bases unmatched: 11. Germline CDR1 DFQATT, CDR2 SNEGSKA (reference sequence). The CDR3 region has the DNA TGCAGTGCACCCCATCCGGGCGGGGGGGACGAGCAGTACTTC. Its protein is CSAPHPGGGDEQYF.

This clonotype was detected ten times or more. CDR3 nucleotide sequence: TGTGCCAGCAGCTTAGGACAGGGGTTGAGTTCACCCCTCCACTTT. It specifies CASSLGQGLSSPLHF. The chain links TRBV7-2 to TRBJ1-6; 8 bases line up with TRBD1. J lost 9 bases, V lost 1 base, and 5 bases had no gene match. Germline CDR1 and CDR2: SGHTA and FQGNSA. CDR3 length: 15 residues.

This clonotype has a count of ten or more. CDR3 protein: CASSSGPIRTGDYGYTF. The CDR3 region has the DNA TGTGCCAGCAGCTCCGGACCTATTAGGACAGGGGACTATGGCTACACCTTC. This chain connects TRBV7-2 to TRBJ1-2; 9 bases are shared with TRBD1. The ends lost 4 bases at V and 3 bases at J; junction bases unmatched: 12. The CDR3 has 17 amino acids. The germline gives CDR1 SGHTA, CDR2 FQGNSA.

This clonotype showed up just a few times. V gene TRBV9 combines with J gene TRBJ1-4, with 7 bases aligning to TRBD1. CDR3 length: 15 residues. CDR1 and CDR2 (germline): SGDLS, YYNGEE. V was pared by 4 bases and J by 2 bases, with 5 bases of the junction left unmatched. The CDR3 protein is CASSTATGTNEKLFF. In DNA form, the CDR3 reads TGTGCCAGCAGCACCGCGACAGGGACTAATGAAAAACTGTTTTTT. The full variable domain, its missing parts supplied by reference TRBV9 and TRBJ1-4, is DSGVTQTPKHLITATGQRVTLRCSPRSGDLSVYWYQQSLDQGLQFLIQYYNGEERAKGNILERFSAQQFPDLHSELNLSSLELGDSALYFCASSTATGTNEKLFFGSGTQLSVL.

The sample holds a few counts of this clonotype. This sequence joins TRBV5-1 and TRBJ2-2; 7 positions agree with TRBD2. Looked up from germline, CDR1 is SGHRS and CDR2 is YFSETQ. V was pared by 4 bases and J by 5 bases, with 8 bases of the junction left unmatched. This CDR3 region has 15 residues. The CDR3 is CASSVPEAGTGELFF. DNA of the CDR3: TGCGCCAGCAGCGTACCCGAAGCGGGGACCGGGGAGCTGTTTTTT.

The sample holds many counts of this clonotype. The CDR3 nucleotides read TGTGCCAGCAGTTTAAATCCGGGCGTATTCAATGAGCAGTTCTTC. It codes for CASSLNPGVFNEQFF. This chain connects TRBV12-3 or TRBV12-4 to TRBJ2-1; D call uncertain. The CDR3 runs 15 residues. V was shortened by 2 bases and J by 6 bases, with 14 bases between the two germline ends.

This clonotype was detected ten times or more. The CDR3 nucleotides are TGTGCCAGCAGCCAAGGATCGTCTAGCACTGAAGCTTTCTTT. Its translation is CASSQGSSSTEAFF. This chain connects TRBV7-2 to TRBJ1-1; D gene uncertain. Germline values: CDR1 SGHTA, CDR2 FQGNSA. V was shortened by 5 bases and J by 4 bases, with 14 bases between the two germline ends. This CDR3 has 14 residues.

The rearrangement links TRBV4-1 to TRBJ1-5, with 8 bases identical to TRBD1. The CDR3 spans 15 residues. V lost 3 bases and J lost 9; bases outside the gene matches: 10. Germline loops: CDR1 MGHRA, CDR2 YSYEKL. CDR3 sequence (DNA): TGCGCCAGCAGCCAGTCCTCAGGGGGCGAAGGGCCCCAGCATTTT. The encoded protein is CASSQSSGGEGPQHF.

V is TRBV6-5 and J is TRBJ2-7, with no clear D. The CDR3 is 14 amino acids. Per the germline V gene, CDR1 is MNHEY and CDR2 is SVGAGI. With 0 bases removed from V and 2 bases from J, the gap between germline ends came to 8 bases. CDR3: CASSYSPEAYEQYF. CDR3 nucleotides: TGTGCCAGCAGTTACTCCCCAGAAGCCTACGAGCAGTACTTC.

This clonotype has a handful of counts. The chain recombines TRBV5-1 with TRBJ2-1; D not resolved. The germline CDR1 and CDR2 sequences are SGHRS and YFSETQ. Trimming pared 1 base from V and 0 bases from J, leaving 5 bases between. The CDR3 is 14 amino acids. CDR3 sequence reads: CASSLLDSYNEQFF. The CDR3 DNA reads TGCGCCAGCAGCTTGCTCGACTCCTACAATGAGCAGTTCTTC.

On this clonotype itself: An end of the junction does not agree with germline; a read error may underlie this. The V and J genes are TRBV7-6 and TRBJ2-2; 9 nucleotides agree with TRBD2. The CDR3 contains 18 residues. The V gene's germline CDR1 is SGHVS and CDR2 FNYEAQ. The DNA for the CDR3 is TGTGCCAACAGCCAACTAGCGGGCCAAACCCGGGACACCGGGGAGCTGTTTTTT. It is translated as CANSQLAGQTRDTGELFF.

The V gene is TRBV19, the J gene TRBJ2-7; D may be TRBD1 or TRBD2 (5 bases each). The V end was cut by 0 bases, the J end by 0 bases, with 12 bases between. Germline assignment: CDR1 LNHDA and CDR2 SQIVND (reference sequence). CDR3 size: 16 residues. The CDR3 DNA follows: TGTGCCAGTAGTATAGAATCGGGACCAACCTCCTACGAGCAGTACTTC. This gives the protein CASSIESGPTSYEQYF.

This sequence joins TRBV12-5 and TRBJ2-2, with 7 bases identical to TRBD1. The CDR3 is 17 residues long. Germline V gene lookup returns CDR1 LGHNT and CDR2 FRNRAP. Unmatched junction bases numbered 11, after V lost 1 base and J lost 6 bases. CDR3 region: CASGLGTLRGSAGELFF. CDR3 in DNA: TGTGCTAGTGGTTTGGGAACCCTCAGGGGGTCCGCCGGGGAGCTGTTTTTT. The full variable domain, in which reference TRBV12-5 and TRBJ2-2 provide the parts outside the CDR3, is DARVTQTPRHKVTEMGQEVTMRCQPILGHNTVFWYRQTMMQGLELLAYFRNRAPLDDSGMPKDRFSAEMPDATLATLKIQPSEPRDSAVYFCASGLGTLRGSAGELFFGEGSRLTVL.

Comment on this clonotype: A much larger clone sits a single nucleotide away, making a read error possible. J is TRBJ2-7 and V is TRBV7-6, with TRBD1 matching 10 bases. Germline CDR1 SGHVS, CDR2 FNYEAQ. V lost 2 bases to trimming and J lost 2 bases; unmatched junction nucleotides: 3. The CDR3 covers 15 residues. CDR3: CASSLRTGGTYEQYF. The CDR3 DNA reads TGTGCCAGCAGCTTAAGGACAGGGGGAACCTACGAGCAGTACTTC.

This chain uses TRBV28 with TRBJ1-2; TRBD1 might be the D (5 bases). CDR1 is MDHEN, CDR2 SYDVKM, per germline. The CDR3 loop spans 16 amino acids. The germline V and J ends were trimmed by 4 bases and 1 base, with 16 bases remaining between them. The CDR3 DNA reads as TGTGCCAGCAGTTCGGATTTGGGGCGGTATAACTATGGCTACACCTTC. Encoded protein: CASSSDLGRYNYGYTF.

This clonotype was seen only a few times. The V and J genes are TRBV28 and TRBJ2-4; D tentatively fits TRBD1 or TRBD2 (6 bases each). Germline loops: CDR1 MDHEN, CDR2 SYDVKM. V lost 3 bases to trimming and J lost 7 bases, with 13 bases between them. This CDR3 spans 14 amino acids. CDR3 region: CASSFHGGRNIQYF. The CDR3 region has the DNA TGTGCCAGCAGTTTCCACGGGGGCAGGAACATTCAGTACTTC.

This clonotype was counted many times. The chain couples TRBV11-1 to TRBJ2-6; D assignment may be TRBD1 or TRBD2 (5 bases each). V gave up 7 bases and J gave up 2 bases, with 15 bases separating them. The CDR3 runs to 16 residues. Per the germline V gene, CDR1 is SGHAT and CDR2 is FQDESV (reference sequence). The DNA of the CDR3 is TGTGCCAGCAATTGGGACCAAGGGCCTGGGGCCAACGTCCTGACTTTC. This translates into CASNWDQGPGANVLTF.

This clonotype turned up a few times. The chain combines TRBV7-2 with TRBJ2-2, with D possibly being TRBD2 (6 bases). The CDR3 runs to 15 residues. In germline, CDR1 is SGHTA, CDR2 FQGNSA. V lost 1 base, J lost 4 bases, and 10 bases lay in between. The CDR3 DNA reads TGTGCCAGCAGCTTAGGCATGGGGGGCACCGGGGAGCTGTTTTTT. It specifies CASSLGMGGTGELFF.

In this sample, this clonotype turned up a few times. Written as DNA, the CDR3 is TGTGCCAGCAGTTGGACAGCCGATCCCACGAGCTCCTACGAGCAGTACTTC. This encodes CASSWTADPTSSYEQYF. V and J are TRBV6-6 and TRBJ2-7, with TRBD1 as a possible D gene (6 bases). Trimming took off 4 bases at V and 0 bases at J, with 19 bases between the two ends. The CDR3 is made up of 17 amino acids. Germline V lookup: CDR1 MNHNY, CDR2 SVGAGI (reference sequence).

V and J are TRBV7-3 and TRBJ1-1, with D possibly matching TRBD1 (5 bases). V was shortened by 5 bases and J by 5 bases, with 15 bases between the two germline ends. Per germline, CDR1 SGHTA and CDR2 FQGTGA. The CDR3 loop spans 14 amino acids. The CDR3 protein is CASSPVGGGTEAFF. In DNA, the CDR3 is TGTGCCAGCAGCCCCGTGGGGGGGGGAACTGAAGCTTTCTTT. Looking up the rest from reference TRBV7-3 and TRBJ1-1 gives the full variable domain: GAGVSQTPSNKVTEKGKYVELRCDPISGHTALYWYRQSLGQGPEFLIYFQGTGAADDSGLPNDRFFAVRPEGSVSTLKIQRTERGDSAVYLCASSPVGGGTEAFFGQGTRLTVV.

This clonotype has ten or more counts. The chain links TRBV28 to TRBJ1-1, with D possibly matching TRBD1 (5 bases). The CDR3 has 17 residues. Looked up from germline, CDR1 is MDHEN and CDR2 is SYDVKM. V gave up 2 bases and J gave up 1 base, with 17 bases separating them. CDR3 region: CASSLARDGSQNTEAFF. The CDR3 DNA reads TGTGCCAGCAGTTTAGCGCGGGACGGTTCCCAGAACACTGAAGCTTTCTTT.

This clonotype occurred many times. The V call is TRBV9, the J call TRBJ1-4; D might be TRBD1 (5 bases). In germline, CDR1 is SGDLS, CDR2 YYNGEE. Deletions cut 2 bases from V and 6 bases from J, with 8 bases between. This CDR3 is built from 13 residues. The CDR3 bases are TGTGCCAGCAGCGTGGGGCCAGATGAAAAACTGTTTTTT. This sequence encodes CASSVGPDEKLFF.